Listed here are 8 T cell receptor beta chains from one sample, sequenced in a study of response to subunit inactivated influenza vaccine. TCRdb reanalysed the RT-PCR reads using MiXCR and keeps one entry per CDR3 protein. The sample has hundreds of thousands of distinct CDR3 sequences; 12% to 15% are singletons. Sequencing was performed on PBMCs from blood, taken roughly 15 days before vaccination. These receptors were collected from a man between 50 and 59 years old who received an inactivated influenza vaccine.

This clonotype has only a few counts. The gene calls are TRBV2 and TRBJ2-7; D is undetermined. The V end was cut by 5 bases, the J end by 0 bases, with 17 bases between. This CDR3 comprises 16 residues. Per germline, CDR1 SNHLY and CDR2 FYNNEI. The CDR3 DNA sequence: TGTGCCAGCAGTCAATCCTTGGAGAGGAGCTCCTACGAGCAGTACTTC. Its translation: CASSQSLERSSYEQYF.

The chain employs TRBV6-1 and TRBJ2-7; D tentatively reads TRBD1 or TRBD2 (6 bases each). Germline assignment: CDR1 MNHNS and CDR2 SASEGT. V lost 6 bases to trimming and J lost 3 bases, with 18 bases between them. The CDR3 is 15 amino acids. CDR3 in amino acids: CASRSLGGRVYEQYF. The CDR3 nucleotides are TGTGCCAGCAGGTCGCTTGGGGGGCGCGTCTACGAGCAGTACTTC.

This clonotype was counted at least ten times. The chain uses TRBV6-2 or TRBV6-3 and TRBJ1-2; D unresolved. The V end was cut by 7 bases, the J end by 2 bases, with 14 bases between. In germline, CDR1 is MNHEY, CDR2 SVGEGT. This CDR3 contains 14 residues. CDR3 sequence: CASTSDGRNYGYTF. CDR3 DNA: TGTGCCAGCACCTCGGACGGTCGCAACTATGGCTACACCTTC.

This clonotype came up a few times. The gene calls are TRBV2 and TRBJ1-1, with a tentative D call TRBD1 (5 bases). Germline loops: CDR1 SNHLY, CDR2 FYNNEI. The CDR3 is 16 residues long. Trimming removed 3 bases from V and 1 base from J, with 15 bases in between. CDR3 bases: TGTGCCAGCAGTGAGACCCGACAGAGGGGGAACACTGAAGCTTTCTTT. This translates into CASSETRQRGNTEAFF.

The sample holds a few counts of this clonotype. This chain connects TRBV9 to TRBJ2-5; D remains unclear. V gave up 0 bases and J gave up 7 bases, with 10 bases separating them. Germline V CDR1 and CDR2: SGDLS, YYNGEE. The CDR3 consists of 13 residues. The CDR3: CASSVAPTRTQYF. In DNA form, the CDR3 reads TGTGCCAGCAGCGTAGCGCCTACGCGGACCCAGTACTTC.

In its sample, this clonotype was seen a few times. This may come from a read error, since a much larger clone is one base off. The chain is built from TRBV29-1 and TRBJ2-7; no definite D call. This CDR3 region has 11 residues. Trimming removed 4 bases at V and 2 bases at J, with 6 bases between. Germline V gene sequence: CDR1 SQVTM, CDR2 ANQGSEA. The CDR3 here is CSVAVAYEQYF. In DNA, the CDR3 is TGCAGCGTTGCGGTGGCCTACGAGCAGTACTTC.

This chain connects TRBV11-2 to TRBJ2-7; 8 bases map to TRBD2. Germline CDR1 reads SGHAT; CDR2 reads FQNNGV. V lost 4 bases and J lost 4; bases outside the gene matches: 12. The CDR3 is made up of 16 amino acids. The CDR3 DNA reads TGTGCCAGCAGCTCCCCTCGGGGCGGGAGGTGGTACGAGCAGTACTTC. It specifies CASSSPRGGRWYEQYF.

The sample holds many counts of this clonotype. The chain is built from TRBV7-8 and TRBJ1-1, with unresolved D. CDR1 and CDR2 from the germline V gene are SGHVS and FQNEAQ. CDR3 size: 13 residues. V lost 1 base, J lost 1 base, and 4 bases lay in between. The DNA for the CDR3 is TGTGCCAGCAGCTTAGACGAGAACACTGAAGCTTTCTTT. This translates into CASSLDENTEAFF.